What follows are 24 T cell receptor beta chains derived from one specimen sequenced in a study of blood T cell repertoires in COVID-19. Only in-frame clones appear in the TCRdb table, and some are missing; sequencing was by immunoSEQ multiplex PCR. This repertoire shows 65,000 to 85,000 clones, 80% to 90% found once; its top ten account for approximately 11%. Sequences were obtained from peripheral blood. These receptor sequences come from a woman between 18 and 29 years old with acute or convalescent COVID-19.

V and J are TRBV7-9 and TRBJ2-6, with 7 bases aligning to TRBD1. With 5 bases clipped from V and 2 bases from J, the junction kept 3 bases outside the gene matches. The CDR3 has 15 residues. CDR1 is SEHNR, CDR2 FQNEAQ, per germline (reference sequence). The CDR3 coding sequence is TGTGCCAGCAGCCCCGACAGGGCTGGGGCCAACGTCCTGACTTTC. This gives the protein CASSPDRAGANVLTF.

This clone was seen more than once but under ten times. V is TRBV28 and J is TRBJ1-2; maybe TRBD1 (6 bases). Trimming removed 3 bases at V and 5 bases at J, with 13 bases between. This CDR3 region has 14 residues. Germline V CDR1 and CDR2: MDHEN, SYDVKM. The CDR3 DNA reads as TGTGCCAGCAGTTTTTCAGGGGAAGGGTATGGCTACACCTTC. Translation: CASSFSGEGYGYTF.

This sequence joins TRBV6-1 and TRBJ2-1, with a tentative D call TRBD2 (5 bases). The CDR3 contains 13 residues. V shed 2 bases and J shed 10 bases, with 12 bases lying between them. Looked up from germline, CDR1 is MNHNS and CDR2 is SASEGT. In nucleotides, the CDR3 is TGTGCCAGCAGTGAACCTTTCTCGGGGGAGCAGTTCTTC. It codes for CASSEPFSGEQFF.

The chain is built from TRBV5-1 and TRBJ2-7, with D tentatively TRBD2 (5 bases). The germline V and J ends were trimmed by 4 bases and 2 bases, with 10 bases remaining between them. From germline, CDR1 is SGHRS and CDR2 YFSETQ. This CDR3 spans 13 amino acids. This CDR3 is CASSIGLTYEQYF. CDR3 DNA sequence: TGCGCCAGCAGCATTGGACTGACCTACGAGCAGTACTTC.

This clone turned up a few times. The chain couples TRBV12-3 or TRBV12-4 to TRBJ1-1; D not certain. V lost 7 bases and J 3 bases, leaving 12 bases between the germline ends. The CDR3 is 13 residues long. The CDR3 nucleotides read TGTGCCAGCACCACAACCGGGGACACTGAAGCTTTCTTT. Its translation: CASTTTGDTEAFF.

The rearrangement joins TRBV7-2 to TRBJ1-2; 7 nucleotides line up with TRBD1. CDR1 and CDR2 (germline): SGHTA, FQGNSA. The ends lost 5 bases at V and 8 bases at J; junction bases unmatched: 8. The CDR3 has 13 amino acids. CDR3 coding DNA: TGTGCCAGCAGCCACGACAGGGATTTCGGCTACACCTTC. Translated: CASSHDRDFGYTF.

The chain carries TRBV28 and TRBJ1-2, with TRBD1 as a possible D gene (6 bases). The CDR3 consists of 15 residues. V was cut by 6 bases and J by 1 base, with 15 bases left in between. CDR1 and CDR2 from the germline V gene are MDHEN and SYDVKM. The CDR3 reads CASRQHRAGNYGYTF. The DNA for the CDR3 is TGTGCCAGCAGGCAACACAGGGCTGGTAACTATGGCTACACCTTC.

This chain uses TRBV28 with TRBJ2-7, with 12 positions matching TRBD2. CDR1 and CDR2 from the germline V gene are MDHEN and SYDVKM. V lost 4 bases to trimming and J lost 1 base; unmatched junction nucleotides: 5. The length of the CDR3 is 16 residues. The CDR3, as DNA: TGTGCCAGCAGTTCGATAGGACTAGCGGGGTCCTACGAGCAGTACTTC. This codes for CASSSIGLAGSYEQYF.

The CDR3 DNA reads as TGTGCCAGCAGACCCTGGGGGGACAGCTATAATTCACCCCTCCACTTT. It encodes CASRPWGDSYNSPLHF. The V gene is TRBV27, the J gene TRBJ1-6; TRBD1 agrees at 7 bases. J was trimmed by 3 bases and V by 6 bases; bases with no gene match: 8. The CDR3 length is 16 residues. The germline gives CDR1 MNHEY, CDR2 SMNVEV (reference sequence).

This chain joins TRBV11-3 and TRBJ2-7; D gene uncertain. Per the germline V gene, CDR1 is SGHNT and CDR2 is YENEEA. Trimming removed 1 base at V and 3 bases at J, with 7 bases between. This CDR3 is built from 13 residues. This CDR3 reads CASSLGQHYEQYF. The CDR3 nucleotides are TGTGCCAGCAGCTTAGGCCAACACTACGAGCAGTACTTC.

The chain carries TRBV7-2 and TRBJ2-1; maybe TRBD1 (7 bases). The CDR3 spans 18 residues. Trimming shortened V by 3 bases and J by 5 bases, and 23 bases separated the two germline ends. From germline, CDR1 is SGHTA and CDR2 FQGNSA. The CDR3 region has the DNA TGTGCCAGCAGCTTCTATAATGTGGGGGGACAGACGAACAATGAGCAGTTCTTC. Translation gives CASSFYNVGGQTNNEQFF.

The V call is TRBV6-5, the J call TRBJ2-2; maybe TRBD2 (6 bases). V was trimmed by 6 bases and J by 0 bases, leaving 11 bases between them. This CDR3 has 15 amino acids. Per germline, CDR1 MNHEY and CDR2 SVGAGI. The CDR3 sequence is CASRTGVSNTGELFF. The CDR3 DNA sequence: TGTGCCAGCAGGACGGGGGTCTCGAACACCGGGGAGCTGTTTTTT.

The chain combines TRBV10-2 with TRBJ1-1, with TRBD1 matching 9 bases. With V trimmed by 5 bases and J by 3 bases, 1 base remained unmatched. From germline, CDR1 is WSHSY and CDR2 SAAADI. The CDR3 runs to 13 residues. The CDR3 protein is CASSRDRDTEAFF. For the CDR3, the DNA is TGCGCCAGCAGTAGGGACAGGGACACTGAAGCTTTCTTT.

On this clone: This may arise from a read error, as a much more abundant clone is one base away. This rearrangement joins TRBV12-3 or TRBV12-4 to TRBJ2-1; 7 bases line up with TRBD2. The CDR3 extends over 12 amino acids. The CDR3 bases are TGTGCCAGCTGTTTAGGGGTGGGCGGGAGGTTCTTC. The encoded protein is CASCLGVGGRFF.

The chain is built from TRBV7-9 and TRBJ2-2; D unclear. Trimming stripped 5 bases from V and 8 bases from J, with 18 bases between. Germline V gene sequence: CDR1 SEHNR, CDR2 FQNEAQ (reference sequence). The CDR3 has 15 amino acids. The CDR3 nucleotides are TGTGCCAGCAGCGAAACCGGAATCCCTAGGGGGGAGCTGTTTTTT. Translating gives CASSETGIPRGELFF.

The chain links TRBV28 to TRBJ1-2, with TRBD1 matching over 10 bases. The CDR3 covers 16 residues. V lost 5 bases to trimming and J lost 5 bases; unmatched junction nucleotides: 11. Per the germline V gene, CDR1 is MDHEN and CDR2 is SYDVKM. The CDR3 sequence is CASSETGTGDGYGYTF. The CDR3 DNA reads TGTGCCAGCAGTGAGACCGGGACAGGGGATGGGTATGGCTACACCTTC.

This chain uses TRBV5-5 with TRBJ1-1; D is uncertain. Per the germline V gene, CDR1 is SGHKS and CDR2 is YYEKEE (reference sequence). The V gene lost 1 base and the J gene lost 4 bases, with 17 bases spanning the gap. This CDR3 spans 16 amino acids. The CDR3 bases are TGTGCCAGCAGCTTGTTAGGCGGTGAGTTGGGCACTGAAGCTTTCTTT. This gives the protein CASSLLGGELGTEAFF.

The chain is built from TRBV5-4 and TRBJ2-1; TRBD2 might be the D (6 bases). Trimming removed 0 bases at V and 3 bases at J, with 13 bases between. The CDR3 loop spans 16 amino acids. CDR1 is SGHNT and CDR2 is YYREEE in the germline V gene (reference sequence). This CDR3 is CASSLGWGENYNEQFF. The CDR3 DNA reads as TGTGCCAGCAGCTTGGGTTGGGGGGAGAACTACAATGAGCAGTTCTTC.

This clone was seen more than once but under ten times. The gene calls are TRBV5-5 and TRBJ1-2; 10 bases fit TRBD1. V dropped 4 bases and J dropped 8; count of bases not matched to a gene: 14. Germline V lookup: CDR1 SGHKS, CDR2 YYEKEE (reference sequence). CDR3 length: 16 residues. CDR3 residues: CASSPGGTGAHRGYTF. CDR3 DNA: TGTGCCAGCAGCCCGGGGGGGACAGGGGCCCATCGGGGCTACACCTTC.

CDR3 coding DNA: TGCGCCAGCAGCTTGACAGGGGGCGAATATGGCTACACCTTC. This translates into CASSLTGGEYGYTF. The chain couples TRBV5-1 to TRBJ1-2; TRBD1 matches 9 bases. J was trimmed by 5 bases and V by 1 base; bases with no gene match: 3. From germline, CDR1 is SGHRS and CDR2 YFSETQ. The CDR3 length is 14 residues.

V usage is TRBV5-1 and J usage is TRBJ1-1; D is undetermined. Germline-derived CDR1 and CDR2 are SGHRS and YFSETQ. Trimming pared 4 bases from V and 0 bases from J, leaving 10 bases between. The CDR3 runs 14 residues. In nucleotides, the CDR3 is TGCGCCAGCAGCCAAGACGGGATGAACACTGAAGCTTTCTTT. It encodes CASSQDGMNTEAFF.

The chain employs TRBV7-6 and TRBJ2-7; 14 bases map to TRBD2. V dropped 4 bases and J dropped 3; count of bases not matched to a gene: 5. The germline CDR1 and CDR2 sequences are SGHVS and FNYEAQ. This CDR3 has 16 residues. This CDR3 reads CASSSGLAGAHYEQYF. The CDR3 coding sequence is TGTGCCAGCAGCTCGGGACTAGCGGGGGCCCACTACGAGCAGTACTTC.

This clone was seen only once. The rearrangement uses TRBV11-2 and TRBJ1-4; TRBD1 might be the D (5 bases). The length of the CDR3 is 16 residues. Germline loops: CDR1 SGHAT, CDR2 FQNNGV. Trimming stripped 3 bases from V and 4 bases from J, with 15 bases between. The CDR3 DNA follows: TGTGCCAGCAGCTTGGGCGGGACTGGTTTTAATGAAAAACTGTTTTTT. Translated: CASSLGGTGFNEKLFF.

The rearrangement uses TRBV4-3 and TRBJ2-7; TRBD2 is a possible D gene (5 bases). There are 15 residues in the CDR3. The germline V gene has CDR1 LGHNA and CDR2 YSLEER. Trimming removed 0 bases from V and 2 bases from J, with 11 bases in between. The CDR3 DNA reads TGCGCCAGCAGCCAAGACCCCGGGAACCCCTACGAGCAGTACTTC. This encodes CASSQDPGNPYEQYF.